This T cell receptor beta chain originates from a study of CD4 and CD8 cells across lung adenocarcinoma regions. Donors had localized lung adenocarcinoma, a non-small cell lung cancer. TCRdb analysed the PCR reads with MiXCR anew, one entry per CDR3 protein. The sample has approximately 11,000 distinct CDR3 sequences; around half are singletons. This TCR was recovered from a female donor with lung adenocarcinoma. The CD4 and CD8 labels of this study may be unreliable. The material sequenced was CD8+ T cells from the margin of a lung tumor.

CDR3 residues: CASNAEPVGVASQPQHF. In nucleotides, the CDR3 is TGTGCCAGCAATGCAGAACCGGTGGGGGTAGCGAGTCAGCCCCAGCATTTT. The rearrangement joins TRBV6-1 to TRBJ1-5, with D possibly TRBD1 on 5 matching bases. The V and J ends lost 7 bases and 6 bases respectively, with 25 bases between them. Germline V gives CDR1 MNHNS, CDR2 SASEGT. This CDR3 is 17 amino acids long.